The 16 T cell receptor beta chains listed next were all sequenced from one sample in a study of T cells in localized non-small cell lung cancer (dated by TCRdb to between 2020 and 2021). The library was prepared using the immunoSEQ multiplex PCR assay. In TCRdb, the immuneACCESS table is reduced to in-frame sequences with V and J assigned. These tables do not hold every clone; where another copy was compared, an unresolved V gene accounts for under half, and the others remain unexplained. In all, the sample holds about 26,000 clones, and 80% to 90% of those were seen once. The top ten hold 11% to 15% of the sample. The starting material was peripheral blood, obtained before any cancer treatment. Source of these receptors: a female donor of 60 years or more with stage II squamous cell lung carcinoma.

The chain employs TRBV5-5 and TRBJ2-2; tentative D call: TRBD1 (6 bases). This CDR3 comprises 15 residues. Germline V gene lookup returns CDR1 SGHKS and CDR2 YYEKEE (reference sequence). V was cut by 4 bases and J by 2 bases, with 12 bases left in between. Written as DNA, the CDR3 is TGTGCCAGCAGCAGCGGACAGCGAAACACCGGGGAGCTGTTTTTT. This gives the protein CASSSGQRNTGELFF.

This clone was picked up one time. This chain links TRBV7-2 with TRBJ2-5; D gene uncertain. The DNA matches TRBJ2-7 better at its end, which makes the J call doubtful. CDR1 and CDR2 from the germline V gene are SGHTA and FQGNSA. The CDR3 runs 16 residues. The CDR3 sequence: CASSFRMSESSYEQYF. The CDR3 DNA reads as TGTGCCAGCAGCTTTCGAATGAGCGAGTCATCCTACGAGCAGTACTTC.

The V gene is TRBV6-1, the J gene TRBJ2-2; perhaps TRBD1 as D (5 bases). The CDR3 extends over 15 amino acids. In germline, CDR1 is MNHNS, CDR2 SASEGT. V was trimmed by 5 bases and J by 0 bases, leaving 10 bases between them. CDR3 in amino acids: CASSTTDTNTGELFF. The DNA of the CDR3 is TGTGCCAGCAGTACTACGGACACGAACACCGGGGAGCTGTTTTTT.

The chain links TRBV4-2 to TRBJ2-7, with D unresolved. This CDR3 comprises 15 residues. Germline CDR1 and CDR2: LGHNA and YNFKEQ. Trimming cost V 3 bases and J 3 bases, with 15 bases left between them. The CDR3 coding sequence is TGTGCCAGCAGCCAGAGGACCGCCGGCAACTACGAGCAGTACTTC. Amino acids: CASSQRTAGNYEQYF.

The chain uses TRBV6-5 and TRBJ1-5, with D unclear. The CDR3 consists of 15 residues. Germline assignment: CDR1 MNHEY and CDR2 SVGAGI. V lost 6 bases and J lost 7, with 19 bases in between. The CDR3 loop reads CASSHIGDRVQPQHF. In nucleotides, the CDR3 is TGTGCCAGCAGCCATATCGGGGATAGGGTGCAGCCCCAGCATTTT.

The rearrangement uses TRBV9 and TRBJ1-3, with D uncertain. The CDR3 spans 14 residues. Trimming shortened V by 4 bases and J by 0 bases, and 8 bases separated the two germline ends. Germline loops: CDR1 SGDLS, CDR2 YYNGEE. The CDR3 DNA sequence: TGTGCCAGCAGCTCAGTGACCTCTGGAAACACCATATATTTT. Protein sequence: CASSSVTSGNTIYF.

V and J are TRBV28 and TRBJ1-6, with D unresolved. Germline values: CDR1 MDHEN, CDR2 SYDVKM. V was pared by 4 bases and J by 10 bases, with 11 bases between. This CDR3 is built from 13 residues. The CDR3 nucleotides read TGTGCCAGCAGTTCAGGACCGGTCTCACCCCTCCACTTT. Translated: CASSSGPVSPLHF.

This clone appeared a single time. The chain uses TRBV7-8 and TRBJ2-2, with D uncertain. The CDR3 length is 15 residues. The germline CDR1 and CDR2 sequences are SGHVS and FQNEAQ. Trimming pared 5 bases from V and 2 bases from J, leaving 12 bases between. For the CDR3, the DNA is TGTGCCAGCAGCCCGCCGGCACGTAACACCGGGGAGCTGTTTTTT. Translated, it gives CASSPPARNTGELFF.

The gene calls are TRBV30 and TRBJ2-1; 10 bases agree with TRBD1. J was trimmed by 12 bases and V by 3 bases; bases with no gene match: 8. CDR3 length: 13 residues. Germline CDR1 is GTSNPN and CDR2 is SVGIG (reference sequence). CDR3 in amino acids: CAWSTSRDRGQFF. In DNA, the CDR3 is TGTGCCTGGAGCACGTCCCGGGACAGGGGGCAGTTCTTC. Based on the CDR3 plus reference TRBV30 and TRBJ2-1, the full variable domain is SQTIHQWPATLVQPVGSPLSLECTVEGTSNPNLYWYRQAAGRGLQLLFYSVGIGQISSEVPQNLSASRPQDRQFILSSKKLLLSDSGFYLCAWSTSRDRGQFFGPGTRLTVL.

The chain employs TRBV27 and TRBJ2-7; tentatively, D is TRBD1 (5 bases). Germline loops: CDR1 MNHEY, CDR2 SMNVEV (reference sequence). V shed 2 bases and J shed 4 bases, with 18 bases lying between them. The CDR3 has 16 amino acids. CDR3 residues: CASSLLPQGKGYEQYF. The CDR3 DNA follows: TGTGCCAGCAGTTTACTCCCCCAGGGCAAAGGGTACGAGCAGTACTTC.

The V call is TRBV6-5, the J call TRBJ2-7; 8 bases map to TRBD1. The CDR3 length is 15 residues. Trimming took 2 bases from V and 4 from J; bases not matched to a gene: 7. Germline-derived CDR1 and CDR2 are MNHEY and SVGAGI. CDR3 bases: TGTGCCAGCAGTTACAGGGCAGGGGGCTCGTACGAGCAGTACTTC. Its translation: CASSYRAGGSYEQYF.

This chain links TRBV19 with TRBJ2-6, with 11 nucleotides matching TRBD1. V trimming: 10 bases; J trimming: 4 bases; junction bases outside the gene matches: 9. CDR1 is LNHDA and CDR2 is SQIVND in the germline V gene (reference sequence). The CDR3 covers 16 residues. CDR3 amino acids: CATGTGGLGGANVLTF. The CDR3 bases are TGTGCCACCGGGACAGGGGGGTTGGGCGGGGCCAACGTCCTGACTTTC.

For this clone: An end of the junction differs from the germline gene, which may be a read error. The V gene is TRBV2, the J gene TRBJ1-4; 7 bases are a match to TRBD1. The CDR3 is 10 amino acids. CDR1 and CDR2 from the germline V gene are SNHLY and FYNNEI. Written as DNA, the CDR3 is TGTGCCAGCAAGCCTGGGACAGACACTTTT. Its protein product is CASKPGTDTF.

CDR3: CASSLEYPAVYEQYF. As DNA, the CDR3 is TGTGCCAGCAGCTTAGAATACCCCGCCGTATACGAGCAGTACTTC. The V call is TRBV11-2, the J call TRBJ2-7; D uncertain. Germline V CDR1 and CDR2: SGHAT, FQNNGV. The V and J ends lost 0 bases and 4 bases respectively, with 13 bases between them. The CDR3 length is 15 residues.

V and J are TRBV6-6 and TRBJ2-7; 8 nucleotides line up with TRBD1. Germline-derived CDR1 and CDR2 are MNHNY and SVGAGI (reference sequence). CDR3 length equals 16 residues. V gave up 0 bases and J gave up 5 bases; unmatched junction bases: 9. CDR3 protein: CASSYSGSGGYNEQYF. The CDR3 DNA follows: TGTGCCAGCAGTTACTCGGGGTCAGGGGGCTACAACGAGCAGTACTTC.

The gene calls are TRBV5-1 and TRBJ1-1, with no clear D. The CDR3 length is 14 residues. Germline V gene lookup returns CDR1 SGHRS and CDR2 YFSETQ. V dropped 0 bases and J dropped 5 bases, with 11 bases sitting between them. The CDR3, as DNA: TGCGCCAGCAGCTTGGGGGAAGGGAGGACTGAAGCTTTCTTT. This sequence encodes CASSLGEGRTEAFF.